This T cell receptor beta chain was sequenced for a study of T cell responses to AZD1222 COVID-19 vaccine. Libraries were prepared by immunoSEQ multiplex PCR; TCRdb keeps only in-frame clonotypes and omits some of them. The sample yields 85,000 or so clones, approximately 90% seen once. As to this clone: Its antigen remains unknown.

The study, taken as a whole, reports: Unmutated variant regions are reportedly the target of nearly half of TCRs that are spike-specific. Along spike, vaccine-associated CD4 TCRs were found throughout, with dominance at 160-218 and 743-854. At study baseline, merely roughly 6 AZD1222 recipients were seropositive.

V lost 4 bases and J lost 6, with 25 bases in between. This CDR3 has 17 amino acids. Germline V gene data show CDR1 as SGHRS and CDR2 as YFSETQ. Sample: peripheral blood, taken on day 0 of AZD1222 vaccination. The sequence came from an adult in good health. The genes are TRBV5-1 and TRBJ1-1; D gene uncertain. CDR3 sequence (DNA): TGCGCCAGCAGCCGCGGACCGGAATATCCTCGTCTCGCTGAAGCTTTCTTT. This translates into CASSRGPEYPRLAEAFF.